This T cell receptor (beta chain) was sequenced for a study of beta chain features in type 1 diabetes. Overall study findings and caveats: Type 1 diabetes patients had moderately but significantly shorter TCRB CDR3s in all four CD4+ subsets. Sampled from patients, naive, central memory and Treg TCRB repertoires appeared more similar than those sampled from healthy donors.

To note about this clone: No antigen is known for it.

Investigators reverse transcribed all isolated RNA, so they sequenced expressed TCRB transcripts. Assay: immunoSEQ multiplex PCR; the TCRdb copy retains only in-frame clones and omits some. The profile shows about 340,000 clones, about 14% of them singletons. CDR3 length: 10 amino acids. V shed 4 bases and J shed 10 bases, with 5 bases lying between them. Germline V gives CDR1 SEHNR, CDR2 FQNEAQ (reference sequence). Heparinised blood was drawn once per donor, averaging around 120 mL. The sequenced sample consisted of naive CD4+ T cells from blood. This rearrangement joins TRBV7-9 to TRBJ2-1; no clear D gene. The sequence was collected from a young woman with type 1 diabetes. This CDR3 is CASSSREQFF. The CDR3 nucleotides read TGTGCCAGCAGCTCGAGGGAGCAGTTCTTC.